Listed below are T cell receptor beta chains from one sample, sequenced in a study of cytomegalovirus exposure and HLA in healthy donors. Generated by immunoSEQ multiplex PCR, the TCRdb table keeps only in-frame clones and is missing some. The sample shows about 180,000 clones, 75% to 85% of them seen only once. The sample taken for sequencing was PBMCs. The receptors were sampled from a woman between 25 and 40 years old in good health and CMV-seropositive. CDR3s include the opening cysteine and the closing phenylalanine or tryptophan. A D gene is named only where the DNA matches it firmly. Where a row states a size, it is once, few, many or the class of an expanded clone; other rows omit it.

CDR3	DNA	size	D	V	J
CASSLDPSGVTDTQYF	TGTGCCAGCAGCTTGGACCCTAGCGGGGTCACAGATACGCAGTATTTT	-	TRBD2	TRBV5-4	TRBJ2-3
CASSLGRGNEAFF	TGTGCCAGCAGCTTAGGTCGGGGTAATGAAGCTTTCTTT	-	-	TRBV11-3	TRBJ1-1
CASSQTSVSTDTQYF	TGCGCCAGCAGCCAGACTAGCGTAAGCACAGATACGCAGTATTTT	-	TRBD2	TRBV5-1	TRBJ2-3
CASSVVSTLRAEAFF	TGTGCCAGCAGCGTAGTTTCCACCCTCAGGGCTGAAGCTTTCTTT	-	-	TRBV9	TRBJ1-1
CASSYQTDNQETQYF	TGTGCCAGCAGTTACCAGACAGATAACCAAGAGACCCAGTACTTC	-	-	TRBV6-5	TRBJ2-5
CATQRGRNEQFF	TGTGCCACCCAGCGGGGGAGGAATGAGCAGTTCTTC	-	TRBD2	TRBV2	TRBJ2-1
CASRPGQGEQPQHF	TGCGCCAGCAGACCGGGACAGGGAGAGCAGCCCCAGCATTTT	-	TRBD1	TRBV5-1	TRBJ1-5
CASSLRQGMNEQFF	TGTGCCAGCAGCCTTCGACAGGGGATGAATGAGCAGTTCTTC	-	TRBD1	TRBV7-2	TRBJ2-1
CASSLGPGQGIDEQYF	TGTGCCAGCAGCCTTGGGCCGGGACAGGGTATCGACGAGCAGTACTTC	-	TRBD1	TRBV5-4	TRBJ2-7
CASSAGQTYEQYF	TGTGCCAGCAGCGCGGGACAGACCTACGAGCAGTACTTC	-	-	TRBV7-2	TRBJ2-7
CASSLRGENQPQHF	TGTGCCAGCAGCTTAAGAGGAGAAAATCAGCCCCAGCATTTT	few	-	TRBV7-2	TRBJ1-5
CASSPPRAFGELFF	TGTGCCAGCAGCCCGCCCAGGGCTTTCGGGGAGCTGTTTTTT	-	-	TRBV7-9	TRBJ2-2
CASSSRAGELFF	TGTGCCAGCAGTTCACGGGCCGGGGAGCTGTTTTTT	-	-	TRBV28	TRBJ2-2
CASSGGIHVNTEAFF	TGTGCCAGCAGTGGAGGGATACACGTGAACACTGAAGCTTTCTTT	-	-	TRBV6-1	TRBJ1-1
CASEGQNTDTQYF	TGTGCCAGTGAGGGACAGAACACAGATACGCAGTATTTT	-	TRBD1	TRBV19	TRBJ2-3
CASSPGTGAPDTQYF	TGTGCCAGCAGCCCCGGGACAGGGGCCCCAGATACGCAGTATTTT	-	TRBD1	TRBV5-5	TRBJ2-3
CASSPGTDTQYF	TGTGCCAGCAGCCCAGGGACAGATACGCAGTATTTT	-	-	TRBV6-5	TRBJ2-3
CSSSLTTGLGNQPQHF	TGTTCCAGCAGCTTAACAACAGGGTTGGGCAATCAGCCCCAGCATTTT	-	-	TRBV7-9	TRBJ1-5
CASSRLAGEGKNIQYF	TGCGCCAGCAGCCGACTAGCGGGGGAAGGCAAAAACATTCAGTACTTC	-	TRBD2	TRBV4-3	TRBJ2-4
CASSLAAGELFF	TGTGCCAGCAGTTTGGCGGCCGGGGAGCTGTTTTTT	-	-	TRBV28	TRBJ2-2
CASSMTPTGQQPQHF	TGTGCCAGTAGTATGACGCCCACCGGACAACAGCCCCAGCATTTT	-	-	TRBV19	TRBJ1-5
CASSLGRLGGEKLFF	TGTGCCAGCAGCTTAGGGAGACTTGGCGGTGAAAAACTGTTTTTT	few	-	TRBV13	TRBJ1-4
CASSTRTFSTDTQYF	TGTGCCAGCAGCACCCGGACTTTTAGCACAGATACGCAGTATTTT	-	-	TRBV9	TRBJ2-3
CASSALAAGGDTQYF	TGTGCCAGCAGTGCACTAGCAGCGGGGGGTGATACGCAGTATTTT	-	TRBD2	TRBV27	TRBJ2-3
CASTRTGGAGNQPQHF	TGTGCCAGTACCCGGACAGGGGGCGCGGGCAATCAGCCCCAGCATTTT	-	TRBD1	TRBV19	TRBJ1-5
CASSFRAPGQGKETQYF	TGTGCCAGCAGTTTCAGAGCTCCGGGACAGGGAAAAGAGACCCAGTACTTC	-	TRBD1	TRBV2	TRBJ2-5
CASSLGGSGGFQETQYF	TGTGCCAGCAGCTTAGGTGGTAGCGGGGGCTTCCAAGAGACCCAGTACTTC	few	TRBD2	TRBV7-2	TRBJ2-5
CASSRDVGENTGELFF	TGCGCCAGCAGCCGAGACGTAGGAGAAAACACCGGGGAGCTGTTTTTT	-	-	TRBV4-3	TRBJ2-2
CASSLGTSGTYEQYF	TGTGCCAGCAGCCTAGGGACTAGCGGCACCTACGAGCAGTACTTC	-	TRBD2	TRBV4-2	TRBJ2-7
CASSLVAQNTEAFF	TGCGCCAGCAGCCTCGTGGCCCAGAACACTGAAGCTTTCTTT	-	-	TRBV4-3	TRBJ1-1
CASCGGTNTGELFF	TGTGCCAGTTGTGGGGGGACGAACACCGGGGAGCTGTTTTTT	-	-	TRBV7-6	TRBJ2-2
CASSAWGRGEKLFF	TGTGCCAGCAGCGCGTGGGGTAGGGGTGAAAAACTGTTTTTT	few	-	TRBV9	TRBJ1-4
CASSALAVFDTQYF	TGTGCCAGCAGCGCACTAGCGGTCTTCGATACGCAGTATTTT	few	TRBD2	TRBV11-2	TRBJ2-3
CSVEGQGINYNEQFF	TGCAGCGTTGAAGGACAGGGCATAAACTACAATGAGCAGTTCTTC	-	TRBD1	TRBV29-1	TRBJ2-1
CASSIGTRGVGTQYF	TGTGCCAGTAGTATAGGGACTCGCGGTGTCGGGACCCAGTACTTC	-	-	TRBV19	TRBJ2-5
CAISVFGTGDGEQFF	TGTGCCATCAGTGTTTTTGGGACAGGGGACGGTGAGCAGTTCTTC	-	TRBD1	TRBV10-3	TRBJ2-1
CAWSVHGARYTF	TGTGCCTGGAGTGTACATGGGGCGCGCTACACCTTC	-	-	TRBV30	TRBJ1-2
CASARGGGATGELFF	TGTGCCAGCGCTCGGGGGGGAGGGGCGACCGGGGAGCTGTTTTTT	-	TRBD2	TRBV27	TRBJ2-2
CASSPGGSAYSNQPQHF	TGTGCCAGCTCACCGGGGGGTAGCGCGTATAGCAATCAGCCCCAGCATTTT	-	-	TRBV18	TRBJ1-5
CASTQGGRSYEQYF	TGTGCCAGCACACAGGGGGGAAGGTCCTACGAGCAGTACTTC	-	TRBD1	TRBV11-3	TRBJ2-7
CASSLGPEAYEQYF	TGCGCCAGCAGCCTAGGTCCCGAGGCCTACGAGCAGTACTTC	-	-	TRBV5-1	TRBJ2-7
CASSLGSAGAYSPLHF	TGCGCCAGCAGCTTGGGGTCGGCAGGGGCGTACTCACCCCTCCACTTT	-	-	TRBV5-1	TRBJ1-6
CASSQELAGLYEQYF	TGTGCCAGCAGCCAAGAACTAGCGGGGCTCTACGAGCAGTACTTC	few	TRBD2	TRBV4-2	TRBJ2-7
CASSVGLAGGGQETQYF	TGTGCCAGCAGCGTAGGACTAGCGGGGGGGGGCCAAGAGACCCAGTACTTC	-	TRBD2	TRBV9	TRBJ2-5
CASSFSGGAKGEQFF	TGTGCCAGTAGTTTTAGCGGGGGGGCCAAAGGGGAGCAGTTCTTC	-	TRBD2	TRBV19	TRBJ2-1
CASRTGGNTEAFF	TGCGCCAGTCGGACAGGGGGCAACACTGAAGCTTTCTTT	-	TRBD1	TRBV5-1	TRBJ1-1
CAISGSGGASDTQYF	TGTGCCATCAGTGGGAGCGGGGGGGCGTCAGATACGCAGTATTTT	-	TRBD2	TRBV10-3	TRBJ2-3
CASTGGAGANVLTF	TGTGCCAGTACCGGGGGAGCAGGCGCCAACGTCCTGACTTTT	-	-	TRBV19	TRBJ2-6